These 20 T cell receptor beta chains originate from one sample sequenced in a study of blood T cells in healthy people across ages. The second PCR ran roughly 6 to 11 cycles with a sample-barcoded 5' primer and J-beta primers. Each CDR3 protein gets one entry after TCRdb re-called the 5' RACE reads with MiXCR. The sample includes 600,000 to 800,000 distinct CDR3 sequences, 20% to 25% of them seen just once. Sequenced sample: blood. The receptors were gathered from a man aged 65-85 years in good health.

The J gene is TRBJ1-4, the V gene TRBV12-3 or TRBV12-4, with D possibly being TRBD1 (5 bases). This CDR3 has 15 amino acids. Trimming pared 6 bases from V and 3 bases from J, leaving 14 bases between. The CDR3 DNA follows: TGTGCCAGCAGGGGGCAGGGATCGGCTAATGAAAAACTGTTTTTT. Translation gives CASRGQGSANEKLFF.

The DNA for the CDR3 is TGTGCCAGCAGTGGCGTCTTGGGATGGGACAGGGCCCTTCCCCGGGACTACGAGCAGTACTTC. It codes for CASSGVLGWDRALPRDYEQYF. This chain connects TRBV2 to TRBJ2-7, with 9 bases matching TRBD1. This CDR3 contains 21 residues. The V gene's germline CDR1 is SNHLY and CDR2 FYNNEI. After removal of 4 bases from V and 3 bases from J, the junction contained 25 bases not matched to a gene.

The table lists this clonotype with a few counts. This CDR3 reads CASSPTSGSSKTQYF. As DNA, the CDR3 is TGTGCCAGTAGTCCGACTAGCGGGAGTTCCAAGACCCAGTACTTC. The chain employs TRBV19 and TRBJ2-5; 12 bases align to TRBD2. In germline, CDR1 is LNHDA, CDR2 SQIVND (reference sequence). This CDR3 is 15 amino acids long. V shed 5 bases and J 6 bases; nucleotides not matched to a gene: 7.

The rearrangement uses TRBV10-3 and TRBJ2-5; D not certain. This CDR3 has 16 residues. Germline V lookup: CDR1 ENHRY, CDR2 SYGVKD. V was trimmed by 0 bases and J by 7 bases, leaving 18 bases between them. The CDR3 is CAISESARGLIGTQYF. The CDR3 DNA sequence: TGTGCCATCAGTGAGTCGGCCCGTGGGCTCATCGGGACCCAGTACTTC.

The V and J genes are TRBV19 and TRBJ1-1; D is unresolved. The CDR3 has 14 amino acids. Germline V gene sequence: CDR1 LNHDA, CDR2 SQIVND (reference sequence). V lost 3 bases to trimming and J lost 1 base, with 9 bases between them. The DNA of the CDR3 is TGTGCCAGTAGTATCGTTTGGGGGAACACTGAAGCTTTCTTT. Protein sequence: CASSIVWGNTEAFF.

This clonotype was counted ten times or more. This chain joins TRBV2 and TRBJ2-5; 10 bases line up with TRBD1. The end of the DNA fits TRBJ2-7 better, so the J call may be wrong. CDR3 size: 13 residues. The germline CDR1 and CDR2 sequences are SNHLY and FYNNEI. CDR3 sequence reads: CASSLGTGAEQYF. CDR3 nucleotides: TGTGCCAGCAGCCTCGGGACAGGGGCCGAGCAGTACTTC.

There are a few counts of this clonotype. The rearrangement joins TRBV3-1 to TRBJ2-7; the D is unclear. Trimming took 5 bases from V and 5 from J, leaving 10 bases between them. Germline assignment: CDR1 LGHDT and CDR2 YNNKEL (reference sequence). This CDR3 has 12 residues. The CDR3 DNA reads as TGTGCCAGCAGCTCTCTGGGGAACGAGCAGTACTTC. Amino acid sequence: CASSSLGNEQYF.

The sample holds a few counts of this clonotype. V and J are TRBV20-1 and TRBJ1-4; TRBD1 agrees at 12 bases. The CDR3 totals 16 residues. The germline V gene encodes CDR1 DFQATT and CDR2 SNEGSKA (reference sequence). V trimming: 6 bases; J trimming: 7 bases; junction bases outside the gene matches: 12. The CDR3 DNA sequence: TGCAGTGCCCAACCCCGGGACAGGGGGCGCGTTGAAAAACTGTTTTTT. It specifies CSAQPRDRGRVEKLFF.

A single count supports this clonotype. V usage is TRBV20-1 and J usage is TRBJ2-7; D could derive from TRBD1 or TRBD2 (6 bases each). CDR1 is DFQATT, CDR2 SNEGSKA, per germline (reference sequence). The V and J ends lost 6 bases and 0 bases respectively, with 12 bases between them. The length of the CDR3 is 13 residues. CDR3 sequence (DNA): TGCAGTGCGAGGGGGGACCTCTCCTACGAGCAGTACTTC. Protein product: CSARGDLSYEQYF.

This clonotype was picked up a small number of times. V usage is TRBV11-2 and J usage is TRBJ2-3; no definite D call. This CDR3 region has 15 residues. CDR1 SGHAT and CDR2 FQNNGV come from the germline V gene. V dropped 4 bases and J dropped 3 bases, with 14 bases sitting between them. The CDR3, as DNA: TGTGCCAGCAGCTCTCTAGGCCCCCGTACAGATACGCAGTATTTT. It specifies CASSSLGPRTDTQYF.

The chain joins TRBV29-1 to TRBJ2-5, with 8 bases matching TRBD2. This CDR3 region has 13 residues. V shed 7 bases and J 4 bases; nucleotides not matched to a gene: 8. CDR1 is SQVTM and CDR2 is ANQGSEA in the germline V gene. The CDR3 protein is CSAPSSGRETQYF. DNA of the CDR3: TGCAGCGCCCCCTCAAGCGGGAGAGAGACCCAGTACTTC.

The gene calls are TRBV5-1 and TRBJ2-3; maybe TRBD2 (5 bases). Deletions cut 0 bases from V and 2 bases from J, with 19 bases between. The CDR3 has 18 residues. CDR1 and CDR2 (germline): SGHRS, YFSETQ. CDR3 DNA: TGCGCCAGCAGCTTGGAGTTCGCTAGAGTAGCGCCCACAGATACGCAGTATTTT. This sequence encodes CASSLEFARVAPTDTQYF.

The CDR3 DNA is TGCAGTGCTAGAGAGGAGGGAGTTGCTTACAATGAGCAGTTCTTC. Residues: CSAREEGVAYNEQFF. The V and J genes are TRBV20-1 and TRBJ2-1, with a weak D call TRBD2 (6 bases). This CDR3 is built from 15 residues. Trimming left V 0 bases short and J 4 bases short, with 13 bases between. CDR1 is DFQATT and CDR2 is SNEGSKA in the germline V gene (reference sequence).

J is TRBJ2-1 and V is TRBV20-1; 9 bases line up with TRBD2. The J call is in doubt because the DNA end fits TRBJ2-5 better. Germline CDR1 reads DFQATT; CDR2 reads SNEGSKA (reference sequence). This CDR3 spans 17 amino acids. This CDR3 is CSARMVPEREVEETQYF. CDR3 bases: TGCAGTGCTCGCATGGTCCCGGAGCGGGAGGTCGAAGAGACCCAGTACTTC.

This clonotype was seen a few times. The rearrangement links TRBV20-1 to TRBJ2-3; D unresolved. The CDR3 covers 14 residues. The germline V gene has CDR1 DFQATT and CDR2 SNEGSKA (reference sequence). The V and J ends lost 2 bases and 3 bases respectively, with 12 bases between them. The CDR3 loop is CSARPLIRTDTQYF. CDR3 nucleotide sequence: TGCAGTGCTAGACCACTAATCAGGACAGATACGCAGTATTTT.

The chain links TRBV6-5 to TRBJ2-5; tentative D call: TRBD2 (6 bases). Judging by the DNA end, TRBJ2-1 fits better; the J call may be wrong. The germline CDR1 and CDR2 sequences are MNHEY and SVGAGI. This CDR3 spans 15 amino acids. The CDR3 coding sequence is TGTGCCAGCAGACCGGGACTCTCCGCCTACAATGAGCAGTTCTTC. It codes for CASRPGLSAYNEQFF.

The chain employs TRBV7-9 and TRBJ2-7, with 11 bases identical to TRBD2. This CDR3 has 16 residues. J gave up 4 bases and V 4 bases, and 9 bases lay outside the gene matches. In germline, CDR1 is SEHNR, CDR2 FQNEAQ (reference sequence). The CDR3 sequence: CASSSRPGLAAYEQYF. In nucleotides, the CDR3 is TGTGCCAGCAGCTCTAGGCCGGGACTAGCGGCTTACGAGCAGTACTTC.

This clonotype was seen more than once but under ten times. The chain links TRBV12-5 to TRBJ2-1; possible D gene TRBD2, 5 bases. Germline V gives CDR1 LGHNT, CDR2 FRNRAP. The CDR3 length is 14 residues. V was shortened by 7 bases and J by 0 bases, with 10 bases between the two germline ends. The CDR3 loop is CASVRDSSYNEQFF. CDR3 nucleotide sequence: TGTGCTAGTGTACGGGATAGCTCCTACAATGAGCAGTTCTTC.

The chain employs TRBV18 and TRBJ2-7; tentatively, D is TRBD1 or TRBD2 (5 bases each). Trimming left V 6 bases short and J 3 bases short, with 15 bases between. Germline V CDR1 and CDR2: KGHSH, LQKENI. CDR3 length: 14 residues. In DNA, the CDR3 is TGTGCCAGCTCCTTACAGGACGAGGGCTACGAGCAGTACTTC. Protein product: CASSLQDEGYEQYF. Filled out from reference TRBV18 and TRBJ2-7, the complete variable domain reads NAGVMQNPRHLVRRRGQEARLRCSPMKGHSHVYWYRQLPEEGLKFMVYLQKENIIDESGMPKERFSAEFPKEGPSILRIQQVVRGDSAAYFCASSLQDEGYEQYFGPGTRLTVT.

This clonotype showed up just a few times. The chain employs TRBV6-5 and TRBJ1-1; 8 nucleotides line up with TRBD1. The CDR3 is 16 amino acids. Per the germline V gene, CDR1 is MNHEY and CDR2 is SVGAGI. After removal of 4 bases from V and 2 bases from J, the junction contained 9 bases not matched to a gene. The CDR3 spells CASSSARDRTNTEAFF. CDR3 DNA: TGTGCCAGCAGTTCCGCCCGGGACAGGACAAACACTGAAGCTTTCTTT.